Listed here are 22 T cell receptor beta chains from one sample, sequenced in a study of CXCR3-negative and CXCR3-positive naive CD8 T cells. Study-wide results and caveats: Comparison of naive cells showed more hydrophobic TRB CDR3s in CXCR3-positive than in CXCR3-negative naive cells.

Their antigens are not known. Preparation of TRB cDNA libraries relied on 5' RACE carrying UMI labels. Each CDR3 protein gets one entry in TCRdb, which reprocessed the 5' RACE reads and gives no DNA. This table holds over 70,000 distinct CDR3 sequences. The sample was naive CXCR3+ CD8+ T cells from blood. Sample subset: CD45RO-CCR7+CD27+CD95- naive CD8+ T cells expressing CXCR3 (TNR3+). These receptors came from a human donor in good health. Some clones in this sample may be carry-over from other donors' samples.

The rearrangement uses TRBV29-1 and TRBJ2-1; lacking DNA, the TRBD1 call made by TCRdb goes unchecked. Per germline, CDR1 SQVTM and CDR2 ANQGSEA. There are 14 residues in the CDR3. CDR3 amino acids: CSAMGQGLGDEQFF.

The chain is built from TRBV6-2 or TRBV6-3 and TRBJ2-2; TCRdb gives TRBD1 as the D gene, but with no DNA this cannot be confirmed. The CDR3 totals 13 residues. Germline lookup yields CDR1 MNHEY and CDR2 SVGEGT. Here the CDR3 reads CASTLEVTGELFF.

V usage is TRBV6-2 or TRBV6-3 and J usage is TRBJ1-1. Germline assignment: CDR1 MNHEY and CDR2 SVGEGT. This CDR3 spans 13 amino acids. The CDR3 sequence is CASWLAENTEAFF.

CDR3 sequence reads: CASSLNRELFF. V usage is TRBV12-3 or TRBV12-4 and J usage is TRBJ2-2. The length of the CDR3 is 11 residues.

The chain employs TRBV27 and TRBJ2-7; TCRdb indicates TRBD1, and absent DNA this call remains unverified. The CDR3 loop spans 13 amino acids. Germline V gives CDR1 MNHEY, CDR2 SMNVEV (reference sequence). The CDR3 sequence is CASSWGIDRAPYF.

This CDR3 reads CASSPAGTGDNEQFF. The chain combines TRBV7-9 with TRBJ2-1; as DNA is missing, the TRBD1 call by TCRdb cannot be tested. The germline V gene has CDR1 SEHNR and CDR2 FQNEAQ (reference sequence). CDR3 length: 15 residues.

The V and J genes are TRBV7-3 and TRBJ2-1; TCRdb selects TRBD2, and the lack of DNA leaves this call unchecked. CDR3 size: 16 residues. Germline assignment: CDR1 SGHTA and CDR2 FQGTGA. The CDR3 reads CASSLRPAGVDNEQFF.

The gene calls are TRBV4-1 and TRBJ2-1; TCRdb outputs TRBD2, but without DNA this stays unchecked. The CDR3 sequence is 15 residues long. CDR1 and CDR2 from the germline V gene are MGHRA and YSYEKL. The CDR3 here is CASSHGTSGYNEQFF.

This sequence joins TRBV7-9 and TRBJ2-3. Per germline, CDR1 SEHNR and CDR2 FQNEAQ (reference sequence). This CDR3 region has 12 residues. This chain's CDR3 is CASSNHIDTQYF.

The chain joins TRBV4-2 to TRBJ2-7; TCRdb returns TRBD1, unconfirmable since there is no DNA. This CDR3 comprises 18 residues. Germline CDR1 LGHNA, CDR2 YNFKEQ. The CDR3 is CASSPGQGAEMNFYEQYF.

This CDR3 is CASSYGREGNTQYF. The rearrangement joins TRBV6-5 to TRBJ2-3; TCRdb returns TRBD2, unconfirmable since there is no DNA. The CDR3 consists of 14 residues. Germline CDR1 is MNHEY and CDR2 is SVGAGI.

The genes are TRBV30 and TRBJ2-7. The CDR3 is 14 amino acids. Germline-derived CDR1 and CDR2 are GTSNPN and SVGIG (reference sequence). This chain's CDR3 is CAWSDRVLTYEQYF.

This chain links TRBV28 with TRBJ2-5; the TRBD1 assignment by TCRdb is unverifiable without DNA. Germline lookup yields CDR1 MDHEN and CDR2 SYDVKM. The CDR3 runs to 15 residues. CDR3 region: CARNRERGKVETQYF.

The chain recombines TRBV12-3 or TRBV12-4 with TRBJ1-2. This CDR3 contains 14 residues. The CDR3 sequence is CASSAFRTDYGYTF.

The chain is built from TRBV27 and TRBJ2-7; absent DNA, TCRdb's TRBD2 call cannot be checked. CDR1 MNHEY and CDR2 SMNVEV come from the germline V gene (reference sequence). The CDR3 loop spans 15 amino acids. The CDR3 sequence is CASRVSGGGSYEQYF.

The rearrangement links TRBV7-6 to TRBJ2-1. Germline V gives CDR1 SGHVS, CDR2 FNYEAQ. This CDR3 contains 12 residues. CDR3 residues: CASSMRHHEQFF.

The chain combines TRBV9 with TRBJ2-2. This CDR3 has 13 amino acids. Germline V gene sequence: CDR1 SGDLS, CDR2 YYNGEE. The CDR3 is CASSSLNTGELFF.

The V gene is TRBV27, the J gene TRBJ1-1. Germline CDR1 reads MNHEY; CDR2 reads SMNVEV (reference sequence). The CDR3 runs 15 residues. CDR3 loop: CASSSLVGPGSEAFF.

The J gene is TRBJ2-7, the V gene TRBV7-3; TCRdb's D gene call, TRBD2, goes unchecked for lack of DNA. The germline V gene encodes CDR1 SGHTA and CDR2 FQGTGA. CDR3 length: 14 amino acids. CDR3: CASSLSGGAYEQYF.

This rearrangement joins TRBV2 to TRBJ1-5. Per the germline V gene, CDR1 is SNHLY and CDR2 is FYNNEI. The CDR3 loop spans 14 amino acids. This CDR3 is CASSGKGSYQPQHF.

The rearrangement uses TRBV15 and TRBJ1-2; TCRdb reports TRBD1, a call that lacks DNA to check it against. The CDR3 is 16 amino acids. The V gene's germline CDR1 is LNHNV and CDR2 YYDKDF (reference sequence). CDR3 loop: CATSRVGQGLNYGYTF.

This rearrangement joins TRBV15 to TRBJ2-2; absent DNA, TCRdb's TRBD1 call cannot be checked. The CDR3 sequence is 15 residues long. Germline V gene lookup returns CDR1 LNHNV and CDR2 YYDKDF (reference sequence). CDR3 in amino acids: CATSSGGAHTGELFF.